The 9 T cell receptor beta chains below were found in one sample sequenced in a study of shared T cell receptors in the human thymus (dated by TCRdb to about 2021). The library was produced with the immunoSEQ multiplex PCR assay. Entries here come from immuneACCESS through TCRdb and include only in-frame sequences with V and J called. Some clones fail to appear in such tables; in the studies checked, an unresolved V gene covers under half of the shortfall, and the cause of the remainder is unknown. This sample comprises about 380,000 clones, approximately 95% of them detected only once. Together, the top ten hold about 0.02% of the sample. Sequenced: thymocytes. The receptors originated from a human donor.

V and J are TRBV6-6 and TRBJ2-3, with D perhaps being TRBD1 or TRBD2 (6 bases each). V lost 7 bases and J lost 6, with 20 bases in between. The CDR3 extends over 15 amino acids. Germline lookup yields CDR1 MNHNY and CDR2 SVGAGI (reference sequence). The CDR3 DNA is TGTGCCAGCACCCTAGGGGGAGGTAGTCGCGATACGCAGTATTTT. Translating it yields CASTLGGGSRDTQYF.

CDR3 DNA sequence: TGTGCCAGCAGTGTTCTTTCCGGCACTGAAGCTTTCTTT. Translated: CASSVLSGTEAFF. The chain combines TRBV6-4 with TRBJ1-1; D gene ambiguous. Germline CDR1 and CDR2: MRHNA and SNTAGT. This CDR3 spans 13 amino acids. V was clipped by 4 bases and J by 4 bases, with 10 bases between them.

The chain is built from TRBV6-5 and TRBJ2-5; 8 bases fit TRBD1. The CDR3 is 14 amino acids. Germline V gene data show CDR1 as MNHEY and CDR2 as SVGAGI. Trimming removed 6 bases from V and 1 base from J; junction bases left unmatched: 4. The CDR3 reads CASSPGQGQETQYF. In DNA, the CDR3 is TGTGCCAGCAGCCCCGGACAGGGCCAAGAGACCCAGTACTTC.

The J gene is TRBJ2-7, the V gene TRBV7-2, with TRBD1 identical over 7 bases. This CDR3 spans 16 amino acids. Germline values: CDR1 SGHTA, CDR2 FQGNSA. With V trimmed by 3 bases and J by 2 bases, 10 bases remained unmatched. CDR3: CASSFLVGTATYEQYF. The CDR3 bases are TGTGCCAGCAGCTTTCTCGTTGGGACAGCCACCTACGAGCAGTACTTC.

This clone was counted a single time. The J gene is TRBJ2-7, the V gene TRBV4-1; weak D call: TRBD1 (6 bases). Trimming shortened V by 0 bases and J by 3 bases, and 21 bases separated the two germline ends. This CDR3 contains 18 residues. From germline, CDR1 is MGHRA and CDR2 YSYEKL. CDR3 region: CASSQEGGPNRPFYEQYF. The CDR3 DNA sequence: TGCGCCAGCAGCCAAGAAGGGGGTCCCAACAGGCCCTTCTACGAGCAGTACTTC.

The chain recombines TRBV14 with TRBJ1-2; TRBD1 is a possible D gene (5 bases). The CDR3 runs 16 residues. Trimming took 5 bases from V and 2 from J, leaving 18 bases between them. Looked up from germline, CDR1 is SGHDN and CDR2 is FVKESK. The CDR3 is CASSLGLLGGNYGYTF. The CDR3 DNA follows: TGTGCCAGCAGCTTGGGGCTACTGGGAGGGAACTATGGCTACACCTTC.

This rearrangement joins TRBV30 to TRBJ2-1, with 13 bases matching TRBD2. Germline loops: CDR1 GTSNPN, CDR2 SVGIG (reference sequence). Trimming at V came to 2 bases and at J to 6 bases, leaving 16 bases not matched to a gene. The CDR3 loop spans 19 amino acids. This chain's CDR3 is CAWSSGFGWTSGSLNEQFF. In DNA form, the CDR3 reads TGTGCCTGGAGTTCCGGTTTCGGGTGGACTAGCGGGAGCCTCAATGAGCAGTTCTTC.

The CDR3 DNA is TGTGCCAGCAAAGGGGGGGGCGAGCAGTACTTC. Its protein product is CASKGGGEQYF. This chain uses TRBV2 with TRBJ2-7; D is possibly TRBD2 (7 bases). Per the germline V gene, CDR1 is SNHLY and CDR2 is FYNNEI. The CDR3 is 11 amino acids. V gave up 7 bases and J gave up 6 bases, with 10 bases separating them.

The chain employs TRBV27 and TRBJ1-5; D is unresolved. Trimming stripped 5 bases from V and 7 bases from J, with 18 bases between. Per the germline V gene, CDR1 is MNHEY and CDR2 is SMNVEV (reference sequence). The CDR3 is made up of 15 amino acids. CDR3 DNA sequence: TGTGCCAGCAGTCATAGGGCGGGCCGCAGGCAGCCCCAGCATTTT. It codes for CASSHRAGRRQPQHF.